Described below is a single TCR beta chain sequence and its context. The data stem from a study of blood T cell repertoires in COVID-19. Study-level information: Nucleic acid was either cDNA or gDNA, and it came from T cells, B-cell-depleted T cells, or PBMCs.

This table comes from immunoSEQ multiplex PCR, and its TCRdb copy is limited to in-frame clones, with some not included. The table shows roughly 110,000 clones, with 85% occurring only once. In germline, CDR1 is MDHEN, CDR2 SYDVKM. The CDR3 sequence is 15 residues long. V shed 7 bases and J 7 bases; nucleotides not matched to a gene: 10. The chain employs TRBV28 and TRBJ2-2; TRBD2 agrees at 9 bases. The TCR sequence derives from a man aged 40-50 years with acute or convalescent COVID-19. Specimen: peripheral blood. The CDR3 coding sequence is TGTGCCAGCACTCTCGAGGCGGGAGGGCACGGGGAGCTGTTTTTT. This codes for CASTLEAGGHGELFF. Based on the CDR3 plus reference TRBV28 and TRBJ2-2, the full variable domain is DVKVTQSSRYLVKRTGEKVFLECVQDMDHENMFWYRQDPGLGLRLIYFSYDVKMKEKGDIPEGYSVSREKKERFSLILESASTNQTSMYLCASTLEAGGHGELFFGEGSRLTVL.